The source of this TCR beta chain is a study of T-cell reconstitution after alpha-beta-depleted transplantation in children (dated by TCRdb to 2016 to 2018). Regarding the complete study: Using TCR repertoire profiling, the study quantitatively followed how T-cell immune reconstitution unfolded in children after TCRalphabeta/CD19-depleted allogeneic hematopoietic cell transplantation. Broad study findings and their caveats: The frequencies of hyperexpanded clones fell over the following months, and after one year, T-cell counts and TCRbeta diversity were mostly attributed to newly produced T cells. In some patients, the high TCRbeta diversity seen at day 60 was put down to recipient T cells and intrathymic progenitors that had survived conditioning. Apparently early alphabetaT-cell count recovery about two months after transplant reportedly relied on only several hundred rapidly expanded clones derived from non-depleted graft cells.

Libraries were constructed by PCR. The sequencer was an Illumina HiSeq 2500. TCR library preparation used molecular barcoding, with unique molecular identifiers applied to normalize quantification of the TCRbeta repertoire. In TCRdb, the public reads were trimmed at Q25 with fastp and aligned with MiXCR, with productive beta chains retained. For every CDR3 protein sequence, its rows merge into one entry that carries the most common genes and DNA. This sample holds about 830,000 distinct CDR3 sequences; 16% were observed only once. Just under 5% of the sample is in the top ten clones. The CDR3 extends over 13 residues, inclusive of both ends. Only CDR3 DNA remains: 39 bases, in frame from the first base. According to the germline V gene, CDR1 reads SGDLS and CDR2 reads YYNGEE. Trimming leaves V shorter by 5 bases and J shorter by 5 bases, with the junction holding 2 bases beyond the gene matches. On this clonotype: Its recognized antigen is unknown. This CDR3 is missing its conserved last phenylalanine or tryptophan, likely due to a read error.

In the paper's terms, the treatment or condition label means: allogeneic hematopoietic cell transplantation with graft depleted of TCRalphabeta T cells and CD19 B cells. The transplant recipients were children given TCRalphabeta/CD19-depleted allogeneic hematopoietic cell grafts. The TCR was taken from a male patient between 10 and 17 years old who had a stem cell transplant for acute lymphoblastic leukemia, so the T cells may come from the graft donor. The rearranged chain carries TRBV9 and TRBJ1-1; 11 junctional bases match TRBD1. This specimen was PBMCs, mostly from graft donor cells, taken 360 days after TCRalphabeta/CD19-depleted stem cell transplant. The CDR3 protein: CASSGDRGTEAFY. The nucleotides read TGTGCCAGCAGTGGGGACAGGGGGACTGAAGCTTTCTAT.